The entry that follows covers one T cell receptor (beta chain) sequence. Its antigen remains unidentified. This specimen comes from a study of cytomegalovirus exposure and HLA in healthy donors. General observations from the study: A few CMV-associated chains were confirmed in vitro to be specific for CMV antigens. The TCR clusters that emerged in the first cohort tended, a later analysis found, to co-occur in the approximately 110 validation repertoires. The authors listed approximately 150 TCR beta chains as cytomegalovirus-associated.

CDR3 length: 18 residues. With V trimmed by 5 bases and J by 1 base, 12 bases remained unmatched. CDR1 SGHNT and CDR2 YYREEE come from the germline V gene (reference sequence). TCRdb keeps only in-frame clones here, not all; method: immunoSEQ multiplex PCR. Of tens of thousands of clones in the sample, around nine tenths are singletons; the top ten hold 0.9% to 1.4%. The sequence derives from a young man in good health and CMV-seronegative. The V call is TRBV5-4, the J call TRBJ2-3; TRBD2 matches at 11 bases. Input material: PBMCs. The CDR3: CASSNPGLAERRTDTQYF. CDR3 coding DNA: TGTGCCAGCAGTAATCCGGGACTAGCGGAGCGCCGCACAGATACGCAGTATTTT.